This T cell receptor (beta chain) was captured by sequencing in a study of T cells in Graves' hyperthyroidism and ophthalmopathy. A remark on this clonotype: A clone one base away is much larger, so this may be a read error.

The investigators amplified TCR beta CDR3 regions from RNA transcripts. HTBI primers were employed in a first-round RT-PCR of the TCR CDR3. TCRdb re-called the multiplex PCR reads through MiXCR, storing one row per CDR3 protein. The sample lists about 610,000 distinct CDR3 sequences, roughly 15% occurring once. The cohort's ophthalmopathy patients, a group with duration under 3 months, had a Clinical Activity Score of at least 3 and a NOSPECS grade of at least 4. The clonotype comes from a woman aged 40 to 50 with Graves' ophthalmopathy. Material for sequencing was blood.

In DNA, the CDR3 is TGTTCCAGCAGTGAACTGGGGGACGAGCAGTACTTC. It yields the protein CSSSELGDEQYF. This chain joins TRBV25-1 and TRBJ2-7, with D perhaps given as TRBD1 or TRBD2 (5 bases each). CDR1 and CDR2 from the germline V gene are MGHDK and SYGVNS. There are 12 residues in the CDR3.